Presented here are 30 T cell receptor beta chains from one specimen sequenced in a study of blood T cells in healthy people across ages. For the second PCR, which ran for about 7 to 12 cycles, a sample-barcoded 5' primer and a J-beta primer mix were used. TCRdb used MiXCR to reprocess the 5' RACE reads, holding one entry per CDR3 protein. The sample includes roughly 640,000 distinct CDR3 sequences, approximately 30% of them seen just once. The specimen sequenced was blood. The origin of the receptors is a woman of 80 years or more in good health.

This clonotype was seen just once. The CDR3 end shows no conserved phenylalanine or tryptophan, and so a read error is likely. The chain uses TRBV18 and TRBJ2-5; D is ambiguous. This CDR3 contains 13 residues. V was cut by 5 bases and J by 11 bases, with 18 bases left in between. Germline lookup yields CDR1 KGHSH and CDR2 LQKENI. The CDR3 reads CASSSNSRSKQYC. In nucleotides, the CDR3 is TGTGCCAGCTCAAGCAACAGCCGGAGTAAACAGTACTGC.

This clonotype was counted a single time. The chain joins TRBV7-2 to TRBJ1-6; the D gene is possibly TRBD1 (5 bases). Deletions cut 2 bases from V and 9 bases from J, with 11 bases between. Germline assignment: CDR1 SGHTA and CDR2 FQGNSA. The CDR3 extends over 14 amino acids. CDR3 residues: CASSLIRQGSPLHF. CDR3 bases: TGTGCCAGCAGCTTAATACGGCAGGGTTCACCCCTCCACTTT.

CDR3 sequence: CASSFSGKAYNEQFF. The CDR3 DNA follows: TGTGCCAGCAGTTTCTCAGGGAAAGCCTACAATGAGCAGTTCTTC. The V gene is TRBV12-3 or TRBV12-4, the J gene TRBJ2-1; weak D call: TRBD1 (5 bases). The CDR3 is 15 amino acids. V gave up 3 bases and J gave up 2 bases, with 11 bases separating them.

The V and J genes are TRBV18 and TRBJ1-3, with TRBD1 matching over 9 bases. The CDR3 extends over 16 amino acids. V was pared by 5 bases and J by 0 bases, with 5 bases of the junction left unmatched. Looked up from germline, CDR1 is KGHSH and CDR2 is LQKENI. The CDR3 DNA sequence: TGTGCCAGCTCATGGACAGGGGTAACCTCTGGAAACACCATATATTTT. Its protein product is CASSWTGVTSGNTIYF.

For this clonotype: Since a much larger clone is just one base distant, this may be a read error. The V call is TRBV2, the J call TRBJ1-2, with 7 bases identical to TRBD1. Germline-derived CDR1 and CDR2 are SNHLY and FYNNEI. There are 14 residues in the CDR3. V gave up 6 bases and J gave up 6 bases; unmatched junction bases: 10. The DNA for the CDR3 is TGTGCCAGCAGCGGCAGGGGGACACACCATGGCTACACCTTC. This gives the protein CASSGRGTHHGYTF.

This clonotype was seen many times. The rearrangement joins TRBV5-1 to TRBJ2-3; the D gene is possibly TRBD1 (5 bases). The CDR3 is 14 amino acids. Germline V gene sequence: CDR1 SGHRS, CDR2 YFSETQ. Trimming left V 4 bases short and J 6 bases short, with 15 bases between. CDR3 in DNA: TGCGCCAGCAGCCCAGGGATACTCCCGGATACGCAGTATTTT. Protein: CASSPGILPDTQYF.

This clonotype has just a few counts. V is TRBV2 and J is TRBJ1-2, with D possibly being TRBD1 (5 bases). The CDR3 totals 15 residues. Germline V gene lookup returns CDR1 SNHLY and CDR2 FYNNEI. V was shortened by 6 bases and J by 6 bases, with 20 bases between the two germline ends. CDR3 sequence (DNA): TGTGCCAGCAGGACAGAGATAATGGTAACTGATGGCTACACCTTC. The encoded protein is CASRTEIMVTDGYTF. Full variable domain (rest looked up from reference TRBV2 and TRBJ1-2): EPEVTQTPSHQVTQMGQEVILRCVPISNHLYFYWYRQILGQKVEFLVSFYNNEISEKSEIFDDQFSVERPDGSNFTLKIRSTKLEDSAMYFCASRTEIMVTDGYTFGSGTRLTVV.

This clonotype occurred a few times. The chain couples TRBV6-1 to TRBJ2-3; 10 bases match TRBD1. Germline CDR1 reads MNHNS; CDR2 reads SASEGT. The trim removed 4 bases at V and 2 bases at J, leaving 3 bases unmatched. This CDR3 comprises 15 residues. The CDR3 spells CASSAGTGVTDTQYF. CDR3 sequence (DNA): TGTGCCAGCAGTGCCGGGACAGGGGTCACAGATACGCAGTATTTT.

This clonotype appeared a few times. CDR3 sequence (DNA): TGTGCCAGCAGCGGGACAGGGGCGCGGAATTCACCCCTCCACTTT. Translation: CASSGTGARNSPLHF. The chain couples TRBV2 to TRBJ1-6, with 10 nucleotides matching TRBD1. The CDR3 has 15 residues. Trimming at V came to 6 bases and at J to 7 bases, leaving 6 bases not matched to a gene. The V gene's germline CDR1 is SNHLY and CDR2 FYNNEI. The complete variable domain, with remaining parts taken from reference TRBV2 and TRBJ1-6, reads EPEVTQTPSHQVTQMGQEVILRCVPISNHLYFYWYRQILGQKVEFLVSFYNNEISEKSEIFDDQFSVERPDGSNFTLKIRSTKLEDSAMYFCASSGTGARNSPLHFGNGTRLTVT.

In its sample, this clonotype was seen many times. The CDR3 region is CASSKPTGQETQYF. CDR3 DNA sequence: TGCGCCAGCAGCAAACCGACAGGTCAAGAGACCCAGTACTTC. The rearrangement links TRBV5-1 to TRBJ2-5; D perhaps matches TRBD1 (6 bases). This CDR3 region has 14 residues. CDR1 SGHRS and CDR2 YFSETQ come from the germline V gene. The V end lost 4 bases, the J end lost 2 bases, and 12 bases lay between the germline ends. Full variable domain (outside the CDR3, taken from reference TRBV5-1 and TRBJ2-5): KAGVTQTPRYLIKTRGQQVTLSCSPISGHRSVSWYQQTPGQGLQFLFEYFSETQRNKGNFPGRFSGRQFSNSRSEMNVSTLELGDSALYLCASSKPTGQETQYFGPGTRLLVL.

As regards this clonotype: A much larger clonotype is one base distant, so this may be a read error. Here the CDR3 reads CAGSFGALYEQYF. The CDR3, as DNA: TGTGCCGGCAGCTTCGGAGCCCTCTACGAGCAGTACTTC. This chain connects TRBV11-1 to TRBJ2-7; D call uncertain. The CDR3 contains 13 residues. Germline V lookup: CDR1 SGHAT, CDR2 FQDESV (reference sequence).

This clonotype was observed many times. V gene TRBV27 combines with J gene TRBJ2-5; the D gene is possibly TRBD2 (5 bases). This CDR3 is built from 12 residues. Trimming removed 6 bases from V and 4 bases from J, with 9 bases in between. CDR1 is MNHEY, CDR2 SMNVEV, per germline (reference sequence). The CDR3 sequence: CASREELETQYF. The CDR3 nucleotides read TGTGCCAGCAGGGAGGAGTTAGAGACCCAGTACTTC.

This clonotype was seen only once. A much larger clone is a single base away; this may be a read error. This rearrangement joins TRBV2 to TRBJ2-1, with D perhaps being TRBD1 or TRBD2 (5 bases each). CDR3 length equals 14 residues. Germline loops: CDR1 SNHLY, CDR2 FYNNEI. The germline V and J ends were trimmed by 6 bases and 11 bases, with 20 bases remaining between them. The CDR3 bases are TGTGCCAGCAGGGAGAAGAGGGGTAGTAGTAAGCAGTTCTTC. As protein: CASREKRGSSKQFF. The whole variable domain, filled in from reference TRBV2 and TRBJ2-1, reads EPEVTQTPSHQVTQMGQEVILRCVPISNHLYFYWYRQILGQKVEFLVSFYNNEISEKSEIFDDQFSVERPDGSNFTLKIRSTKLEDSAMYFCASREKRGSSKQFFGPGTRLTVL.

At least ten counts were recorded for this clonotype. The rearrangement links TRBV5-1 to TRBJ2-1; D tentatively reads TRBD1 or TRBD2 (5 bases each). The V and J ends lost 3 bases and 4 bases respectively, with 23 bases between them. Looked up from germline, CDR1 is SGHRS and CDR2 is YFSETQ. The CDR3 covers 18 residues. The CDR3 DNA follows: TGCGCCAGCAGCTACCGGGGCGATCAGCCCCGACTATACAATGAGCAGTTCTTC. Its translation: CASSYRGDQPRLYNEQFF.

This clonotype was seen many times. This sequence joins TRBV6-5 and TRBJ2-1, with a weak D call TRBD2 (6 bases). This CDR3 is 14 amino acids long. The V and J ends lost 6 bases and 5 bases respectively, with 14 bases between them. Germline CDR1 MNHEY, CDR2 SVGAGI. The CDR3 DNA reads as TGTGCCAGCAGAAGGGACTCGGCGAACAATGAGCAGTTCTTC. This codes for CASRRDSANNEQFF.

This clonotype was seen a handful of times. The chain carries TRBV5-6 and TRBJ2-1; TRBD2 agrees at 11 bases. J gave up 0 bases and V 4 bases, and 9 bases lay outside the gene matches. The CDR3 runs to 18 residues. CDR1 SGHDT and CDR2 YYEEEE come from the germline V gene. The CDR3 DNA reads TGTGCCAGCAGCCTGGGGACTAGCGGCCTAACCTCCTACAATGAGCAGTTCTTC. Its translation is CASSLGTSGLTSYNEQFF.

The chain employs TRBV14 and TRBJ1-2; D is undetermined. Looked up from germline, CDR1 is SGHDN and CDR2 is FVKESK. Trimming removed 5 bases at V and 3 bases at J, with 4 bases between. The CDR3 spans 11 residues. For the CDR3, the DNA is TGTGCCAGCAGCAACTACTATGGCTACACCTTC. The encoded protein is CASSNYYGYTF. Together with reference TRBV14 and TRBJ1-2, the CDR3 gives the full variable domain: EAGVTQFPSHSVIEKGQTVTLRCDPISGHDNLYWYRRVMGKEIKFLLHFVKESKQDESGMPNNRFLAERTGGTYSTLKVQPAELEDSGVYFCASSNYYGYTFGSGTRLTVV.

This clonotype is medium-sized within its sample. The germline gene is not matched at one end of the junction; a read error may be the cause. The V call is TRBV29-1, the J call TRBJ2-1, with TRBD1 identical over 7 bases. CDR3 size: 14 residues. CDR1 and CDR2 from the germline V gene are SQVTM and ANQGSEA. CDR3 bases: TGCAGCGTCGAAGGGGGCAGGGGTTACAATGAGCAGTTCTTC. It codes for CSVEGGRGYNEQFF.

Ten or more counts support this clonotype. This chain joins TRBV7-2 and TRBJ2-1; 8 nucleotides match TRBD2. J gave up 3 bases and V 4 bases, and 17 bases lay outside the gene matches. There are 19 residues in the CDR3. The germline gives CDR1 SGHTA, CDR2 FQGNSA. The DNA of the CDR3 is TGTGCCAGCAGCTCTAGGCCCCCGGTTTTGGCGGGGGGCTACAATGAGCAGTTCTTC. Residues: CASSSRPPVLAGGYNEQFF.

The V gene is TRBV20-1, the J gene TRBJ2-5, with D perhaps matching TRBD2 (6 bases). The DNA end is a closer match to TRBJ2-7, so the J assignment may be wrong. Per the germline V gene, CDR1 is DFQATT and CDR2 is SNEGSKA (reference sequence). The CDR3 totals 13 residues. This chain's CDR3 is CSAILATVYEQYF. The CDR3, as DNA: TGCAGTGCTATCCTAGCGACAGTCTACGAGCAGTACTTC.

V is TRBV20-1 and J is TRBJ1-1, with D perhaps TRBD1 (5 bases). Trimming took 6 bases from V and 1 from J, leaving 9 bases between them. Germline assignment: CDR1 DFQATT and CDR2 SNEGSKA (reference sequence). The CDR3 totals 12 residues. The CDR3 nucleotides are TGCAGTGCCCCGACAGAGAACACTGAAGCTTTCTTT. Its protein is CSAPTENTEAFF.

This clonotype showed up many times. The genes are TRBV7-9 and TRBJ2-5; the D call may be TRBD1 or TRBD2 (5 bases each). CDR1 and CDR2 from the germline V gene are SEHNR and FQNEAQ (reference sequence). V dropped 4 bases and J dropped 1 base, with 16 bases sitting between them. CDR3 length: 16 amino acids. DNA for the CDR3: TGTGCCAGCAGCTCCCGGCCGGGACGCGGCCAAGAGACCCAGTACTTC. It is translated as CASSSRPGRGQETQYF.

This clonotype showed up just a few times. CDR3 residues: CASSPGQGDYEQYF. The DNA for the CDR3 is TGTGCCAGCAGCCCAGGACAGGGGGACTACGAGCAGTACTTC. The chain is built from TRBV7-9 and TRBJ2-7, with 10 bases identical to TRBD1. Germline-derived CDR1 and CDR2 are SEHNR and FQNEAQ (reference sequence). CDR3 length: 14 amino acids. After removal of 5 bases from V and 3 bases from J, the junction contained 4 bases not matched to a gene.

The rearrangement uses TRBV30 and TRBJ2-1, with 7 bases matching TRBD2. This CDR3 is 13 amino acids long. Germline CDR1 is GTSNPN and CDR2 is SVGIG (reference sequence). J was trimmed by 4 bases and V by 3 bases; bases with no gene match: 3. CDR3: CAWSGGNYNEQFF. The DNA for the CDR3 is TGTGCCTGGAGCGGGGGGAATTACAATGAGCAGTTCTTC.

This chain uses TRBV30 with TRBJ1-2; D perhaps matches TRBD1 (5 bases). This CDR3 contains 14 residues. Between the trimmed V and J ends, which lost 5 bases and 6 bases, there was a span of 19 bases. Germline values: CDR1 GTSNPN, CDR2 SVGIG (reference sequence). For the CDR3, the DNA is TGTGCCTGGCGTCAACAGTTTGGGGCGGATGGCTACACCTTC. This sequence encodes CAWRQQFGADGYTF.

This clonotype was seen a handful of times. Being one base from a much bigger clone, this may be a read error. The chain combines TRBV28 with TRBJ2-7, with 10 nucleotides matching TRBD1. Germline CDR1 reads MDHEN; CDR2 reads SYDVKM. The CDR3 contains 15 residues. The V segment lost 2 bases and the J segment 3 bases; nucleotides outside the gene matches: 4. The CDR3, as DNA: TGTGCCAGCAGTTTAGTCGGGACAGGGGACTACGAGCAGTACTTC. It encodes CASSLVGTGDYEQYF.

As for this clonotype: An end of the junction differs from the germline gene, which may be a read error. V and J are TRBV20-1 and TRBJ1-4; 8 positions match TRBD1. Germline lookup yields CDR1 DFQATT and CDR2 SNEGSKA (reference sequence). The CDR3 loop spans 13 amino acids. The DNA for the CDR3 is TGCAGTGCTCGGGACAGGAGAAATGAAAAACGGTTTTTT. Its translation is CSARDRRNEKRFF.

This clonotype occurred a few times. The CDR3 coding sequence is TGTGCCAGCAGCATTTCTCTGATCCCCCACCAGCCCCAGCATTTT. It yields the protein CASSISLIPHQPQHF. V is TRBV21-1 and J is TRBJ1-5; TRBD1 is the table's D call, not checked against the DNA. TRBV21-1 is flagged as a pseudogene. The CDR3 extends over 15 amino acids.

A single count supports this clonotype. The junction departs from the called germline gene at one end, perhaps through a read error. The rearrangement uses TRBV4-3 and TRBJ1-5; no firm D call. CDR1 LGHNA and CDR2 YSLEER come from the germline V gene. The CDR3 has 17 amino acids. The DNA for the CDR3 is TGCGCCGGCAGCCAAGATCCTCCCAGATACGGCAATCAGCCCCAGCATTTT. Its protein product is CAGSQDPPRYGNQPQHF.

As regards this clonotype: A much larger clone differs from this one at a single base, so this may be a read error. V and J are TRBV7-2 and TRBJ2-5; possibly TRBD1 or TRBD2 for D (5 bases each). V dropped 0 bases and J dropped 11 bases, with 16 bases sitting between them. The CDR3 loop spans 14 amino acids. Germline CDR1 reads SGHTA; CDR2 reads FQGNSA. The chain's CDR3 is CASSLAGVSNEQYF. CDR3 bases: TGTGCCAGCAGCTTAGCGGGGGTTTCCAATGAGCAGTACTTC.